This T cell receptor beta chain was profiled in a study of T-cell reconstitution after alpha-beta-depleted transplantation in children. Notes on the study in general: Several hundred expanded graft clones reportedly were the source of alpha-beta T cells about two months after transplant. T-cell counts and diversity at one year following transplant were attributed mainly to newly produced T cells.

Trimming pared 2 bases from V and 1 base from J, leaving 12 bases between. The CDR3 covers 14 residues. CDR1 is DFQATT and CDR2 is SNEGSKA in the germline V gene (reference sequence). About this clonotype itself: Its antigen is not known.

TCRbeta library preparation incorporated unique molecular identifiers. TCRdb recomputed calls from the PCR reads with MiXCR, one row per CDR3 protein. In the table there are a few hundred thousand distinct CDR3 sequences, around 27% of which are singletons. The receptor comes from a boy younger than two with Wiskott-Aldrich syndrome, due to receive a stem cell transplant. The source material was PBMCs, sampled before TCRalphabeta/CD19-depleted stem cell transplant. J is TRBJ2-7 and V is TRBV20-1, with D possibly being TRBD2 (6 bases). The CDR3 DNA is TGCAGTGCTAGAATCTTGCGGGGTTCCTACGAGCAGTACTTC. As protein: CSARILRGSYEQYF.